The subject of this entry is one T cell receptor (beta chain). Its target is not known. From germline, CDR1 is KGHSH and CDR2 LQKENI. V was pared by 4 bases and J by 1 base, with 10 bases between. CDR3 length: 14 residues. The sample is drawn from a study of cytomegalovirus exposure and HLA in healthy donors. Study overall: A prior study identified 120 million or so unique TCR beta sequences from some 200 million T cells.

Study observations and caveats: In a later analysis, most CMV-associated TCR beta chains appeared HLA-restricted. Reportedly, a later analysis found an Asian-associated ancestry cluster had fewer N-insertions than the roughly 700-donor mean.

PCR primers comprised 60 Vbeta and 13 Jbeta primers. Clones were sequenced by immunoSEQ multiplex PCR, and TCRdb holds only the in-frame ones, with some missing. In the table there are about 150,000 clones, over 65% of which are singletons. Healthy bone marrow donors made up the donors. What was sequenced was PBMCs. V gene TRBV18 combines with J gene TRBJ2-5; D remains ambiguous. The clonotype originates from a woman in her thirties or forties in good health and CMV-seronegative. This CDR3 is CASSLAGRQETQYF. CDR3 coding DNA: TGTGCCAGCTCACTCGCAGGTCGCCAAGAGACCCAGTACTTC.